The 26 T cell receptor beta chains reported below all come from one sample, sequenced in a study of tumor and adjacent non-tumor tissue in lung cancer. The template was RNA from unsorted bulk tissue. Distant lung tissue was collected more than 3 cm away from the tumor edge. The library came from three nested PCR rounds adapted from ARM-PCR protocols. TCRdb re-called the multiplex PCR reads through MiXCR, storing one row per CDR3 protein. The sample yields almost 75,000 distinct CDR3 sequences, approximately 68% seen once. Sequenced input: distant non-tumor lung tissue. All receptors derive from a woman in her fifties or sixties with non-small cell lung cancer.

Concerning this clonotype: One junction end disagrees with the germline gene, perhaps due to a read error. The rearrangement links TRBV11-2 to TRBJ2-7; D possibly matches TRBD1 or TRBD2 (6 bases each). The CDR3 is made up of 15 amino acids. Germline CDR1 and CDR2: SGHAT and FQNNGV. The CDR3 bases are TGTGACAGCAGCTCGGGGGCAGGCCGGACCTACGAGCAGTATTTC. Translation: CDSSSGAGRTYEQYF. Filled out from reference TRBV11-2 and TRBJ2-7, the complete variable domain reads EAGVAQSPRYKIIEKRQSVAFWCNPISGHATLYWYQQILGQGPKLLIQFQNNGVVDDSQLPKDRFSAERLKGVDSTLKIQPAKLEDSAVYLCDSSSGAGRTYEQYFGPGTRLTVT.

This clonotype was picked up many times. J is TRBJ2-1 and V is TRBV4-2, with 8 positions matching TRBD2. Germline CDR1 reads LGHNA; CDR2 reads YNFKEQ. The CDR3 length is 18 residues. V lost 1 base to trimming and J lost 2 bases; unmatched junction nucleotides: 10. CDR3 DNA sequence: TGTGCCAGCAGCCAAGGACAGGACGCGGGAGGTGCCTACAATGAGCAGTTCTTC. Its translation: CASSQGQDAGGAYNEQFF.

This clonotype was recorded once. The junction departs from germline at one end; a sequencing error may be responsible. The chain employs TRBV7-6 and TRBJ1-1; no reliable D call. Germline V gives CDR1 SGHVS, CDR2 FNYEAQ. CDR3 length: 15 residues. The CDR3 bases are TGTGCAAGCAGCTTAGACACAAGGGAAGGGACTGAAGCTTTCTTT. Protein: CASSLDTREGTEAFF.

The rearrangement links TRBV28 to TRBJ1-5; the D gene is possibly TRBD1 (5 bases). CDR1 and CDR2 (germline): MDHEN, SYDVKM. V was clipped by 9 bases and J by 7 bases, with 25 bases between them. The CDR3 length is 16 residues. CDR3 in DNA: TGTGCCAGTAGTCTAACAAGCAGGGTTATGAAACAGCCCCAGCATTTT. Translated, it gives CASSLTSRVMKQPQHF. Combining the CDR3 with reference TRBV28 and TRBJ1-5 gives the whole variable domain DVKVTQSSRYLVKRTGEKVFLECVQDMDHENMFWYRQDPGLGLRLIYFSYDVKMKEKGDIPEGYSVSREKKERFSLILESASTNQTSMYLCASSLTSRVMKQPQHFGDGTRLSIL.

This rearrangement joins TRBV18 to TRBJ1-1; D unresolved. CDR3 size: 12 residues. The V and J ends lost 3 bases and 5 bases respectively, with 7 bases between them. Germline V gene data show CDR1 as KGHSH and CDR2 as LQKENI. CDR3 nucleotides: TGTGCCAGCTCACCCCACTCGACTGAAGCTTTCTTT. Translated: CASSPHSTEAFF.

About this clonotype: Likely a read error: the CDR3 ends without its conserved phenylalanine or tryptophan. The DNA is omitted, as the CDR3 cannot be located on it reliably, and the CDR3 follows TCRdb's listing. The V call is TRBV20-1, the J call TRBJ1-1; TRBD1, the table's D call, lacks a check against the DNA. Germline CDR1 is DFQATT and CDR2 is SNEGSKA (reference sequence). The CDR3 has 16 amino acids, counting both end residues. The chain's CDR3 is CSARDSSRTVNTEVFI.

Note on this clonotype: A read error may account for a junction end that differs from germline. The chain is built from TRBV29-1 and TRBJ2-5; D is unclear. From germline, CDR1 is SQVTM and CDR2 ANQGSEA. The CDR3 has 16 residues. The CDR3 region is CRVEDPRAAQQETQYF. The CDR3 DNA sequence: TGTAGGGTTGAAGATCCTCGGGCCGCCCAACAAGAGACCCAGTACTTC. The whole variable domain, filled in from reference TRBV29-1 and TRBJ2-5, reads SAVISQKPSRDICQRGTSLTIQCQVDSQVTMMFWYRQQPGQSLTLIATANQGSEATYESGFVIDKFPISRPNLTFSTLTVSNMSPEDSSIYLCRVEDPRAAQQETQYFGPGTRLLVL.

This clonotype was observed once. A much larger clonotype is one base distant, so this may be a read error. As the CDR3 is not closed by the conserved phenylalanine or tryptophan, this likely results from a read error. The chain employs TRBV6-1 and TRBJ1-1; unclear D gene. V was trimmed by 4 bases and J by 3 bases, leaving 9 bases between them. The CDR3 is made up of 13 amino acids. Germline V CDR1 and CDR2: MNHNS, SASEGT. CDR3 residues: CASSVQRDTEAFL. In DNA, the CDR3 is TGTGCCAGCAGTGTACAGAGAGACACTGAAGCTTTCTTG.

To note about this clonotype: Just one base apart from a much larger clone, this may be a read error. This chain uses TRBV20-1 with TRBJ2-5; D remains unclear. Germline CDR1 is DFQATT and CDR2 is SNEGSKA (reference sequence). The CDR3 covers 13 residues. Here the CDR3 reads CIAALHFGETQYF. CDR3 nucleotide sequence: TGCATTGCTGCACTTCATTTCGGGGAGACCCAGTACTTC.

The chain employs TRBV19 and TRBJ2-2; D possibly corresponds to TRBD1 (5 bases). Germline CDR1 is LNHDA and CDR2 is SQIVND (reference sequence). Trimming cost V 6 bases and J 3 bases, with 14 bases left between them. CDR3 length: 15 residues. This CDR3 reads CASRGWGSHTGELFF. The CDR3 region has the DNA TGTGCCAGTAGGGGCTGGGGCAGCCACACCGGGGAGCTGTTTTTT.

Note on this clonotype: Mismatch with germline at one junction end may stem from a read error. In DNA form, the CDR3 reads TGTGCCAGTAGTTCACCCGCGCGGGCGGGGGGAAACACTGAAGCTTTCTTT. Its translation: CASSSPARAGGNTEAFF. V gene TRBV27 combines with J gene TRBJ1-1; TRBD1 is a possible D gene (5 bases). The V gene's germline CDR1 is MNHEY and CDR2 SMNVEV (reference sequence). This CDR3 region has 17 residues.

This clonotype was counted only a few times. The chain is built from TRBV20-1 and TRBJ2-3, with 9 bases matching TRBD2. Germline trimming cut 6 bases from V and 2 bases from J; bases unmatched to any gene: 9. The CDR3 contains 15 residues. From germline, CDR1 is DFQATT and CDR2 SNEGSKA (reference sequence). As DNA, the CDR3 is TGCAGTGCACTAATTAGCGGGGGATACACAGATACGCAGTATTTT. As protein: CSALISGGYTDTQYF.

Details on this clonotype: One base away lies a much larger clone, so this may be a sequencing read error. The rearrangement links TRBV5-6 to TRBJ1-2; possibly TRBD1 for D (5 bases). Deletions cut 3 bases from V and 4 bases from J, with 13 bases between. The CDR3 is 14 residues long. Germline V gene sequence: CDR1 SGHDT, CDR2 YYEEEE. The CDR3 region has the DNA TGTGCCAGCAGCTGGACATGGTCCGTCTATGGCTACACCTTC. It codes for CASSWTWSVYGYTF.

At least ten counts were recorded for this clonotype. The chain joins TRBV20-1 to TRBJ2-7; 9 positions match TRBD2. The CDR3 loop spans 16 amino acids. The V and J ends lost 0 bases and 4 bases, in that order; junction bases with no gene match: 10. CDR1 is DFQATT, CDR2 SNEGSKA, per germline (reference sequence). CDR3 bases: TGCAGTGCTAGAGATATGTCTAGCGGGAAAGTTTACGAGCAGTACTTC. This gives the protein CSARDMSSGKVYEQYF.

The table lists this clonotype with a count of one. The chain recombines TRBV19 with TRBJ1-1; D perhaps matches TRBD1 (6 bases). Germline V gives CDR1 LNHDA, CDR2 SQIVND (reference sequence). V shed 7 bases and J shed 2 bases, with 14 bases lying between them. CDR3 length equals 14 residues. CDR3 sequence (DNA): TGTGCCAGTAATATTGTCAGGGGTAACACTGAAGCTTTCTTT. It codes for CASNIVRGNTEAFF.

For this clonotype: This may be a read error, as it is one base from a much larger clone. This sequence joins TRBV6-2 or TRBV6-3 and TRBJ2-1, with D possibly TRBD2 on 6 matching bases. Germline assignment: CDR1 MNHEY and CDR2 SVGEGT. The CDR3 runs 15 residues. This chain's CDR3 is CANSYVAERYNEQFF. CDR3 bases: TGTGCCAACAGTTACGTAGCGGAGAGATACAATGAGCAGTTCTTC.

About this clonotype itself: One junction end does not reproduce the germline sequence, and a read error may be involved. This chain uses TRBV6-5 with TRBJ2-2, with a tentative D call TRBD1 (6 bases). The CDR3 has 12 residues. The germline V gene has CDR1 MNHEY and CDR2 SVGAGI. CDR3: CASSTGIGDLFF. The CDR3, as DNA: TGTGCCAGCAGTACAGGGATTGGGGACCTGTTTTTT.

This chain connects TRBV28 to TRBJ2-5, with unresolved D. The V end lost 5 bases, the J end lost 7 bases, and 11 bases lay between the germline ends. The CDR3 extends over 12 amino acids. Per germline, CDR1 MDHEN and CDR2 SYDVKM. The CDR3 DNA follows: TGTGCCAGCAGTCCCATCGTCGGGACCCAGTACTTC. Translation gives CASSPIVGTQYF.

This clonotype came up many times. J is TRBJ1-2 and V is TRBV6-1; D is unresolved. Germline V gene lookup returns CDR1 MNHNS and CDR2 SASEGT. The V end lost 2 bases, the J end lost 6 bases, and 13 bases lay between the germline ends. The CDR3 is 14 amino acids. The CDR3 sequence: CASSEKSTDHGYTF. The CDR3 DNA is TGTGCCAGCAGTGAAAAGAGCACGGACCATGGCTACACCTTC.

Note on this clonotype: Lacking the conserved final phenylalanine or tryptophan, this CDR3 likely reflects a read error. The chain joins TRBV28 to TRBJ2-2, with a possible D match to TRBD2 (6 bases). This CDR3 is built from 13 residues. Germline V gene data show CDR1 as MDHEN and CDR2 as SYDVKM. The CDR3 is CAIQTTGTGGLFL. The CDR3 DNA reads as TGTGCCATCCAAACGACGGGGACCGGGGGGCTGTTTTTA.

This clonotype came up once. V is TRBV11-2 and J is TRBJ2-7, with TRBD1 identical over 7 bases. V was pared by 0 bases and J by 10 bases, with 18 bases of the junction left unmatched. The CDR3 length is 17 residues. The germline CDR1 and CDR2 sequences are SGHAT and FQNNGV. DNA of the CDR3: TGTGCCAGCAGCTTAGAGAGCGACAGGGTGGGCATCTACGGACAGTACTTC. It translates to CASSLESDRVGIYGQYF.

This clonotype occurred a few times. A read error may explain this, as a much larger clone is one base away. The chain recombines TRBV20-1 with TRBJ2-3; 8 nucleotides match TRBD2. With 3 bases clipped from V and 4 bases from J, the junction kept 9 bases outside the gene matches. Germline V gene sequence: CDR1 DFQATT, CDR2 SNEGSKA (reference sequence). The CDR3 sequence is 15 residues long. The CDR3 reads CSASQREMSSDTQYF. The CDR3 DNA reads TGCAGTGCTAGCCAGCGGGAGATGAGCTCAGATACGCAGTATTTT.

This clonotype was seen only a few times. An end of the junction does not agree with germline; a read error may underlie this. The V gene is TRBV12-3 or TRBV12-4, the J gene TRBJ2-2; 7 nucleotides match TRBD1. This CDR3 contains 15 residues. The CDR3 DNA reads TGTGTCAGCACTCAACAGGGGAATTTCGCCGGGGAGCTGTTTTTT. It codes for CVSTQQGNFAGELFF.

This clonotype was detected many times. J is TRBJ2-1 and V is TRBV12-3 or TRBV12-4; 7 bases fit TRBD1. The junction had 9 bases not matched to a gene; V was cut back by 5 bases and J by 8 bases. This CDR3 contains 14 residues. CDR3 coding DNA: TGTGCCAGCAGTCCACCGGGACAGATGTATGAGCAGTTCTTC. Encoded protein: CASSPPGQMYEQFF.

This clonotype was seen repeatedly, ten times or more. V and J are TRBV5-6 and TRBJ2-7; D gene ambiguous. In germline, CDR1 is SGHDT, CDR2 YYEEEE. This CDR3 is built from 14 residues. Between the trimmed V and J ends, which lost 4 bases and 0 bases, there was a span of 11 bases. The CDR3 nucleotides read TGTGCCAGCAGCCGCCAACGACTCTCCTACGAGCAGTACTTC. Amino acids: CASSRQRLSYEQYF.

A word on this clonotype: This could be a read error, since a much larger clone is one nucleotide away. The CDR3 protein is CSARPWECYEQYF. CDR3 nucleotide sequence: TGCAGTGCTAGGCCCTGGGAATGCTACGAGCAGTACTTC. The rearrangement uses TRBV20-1 and TRBJ2-7; D is unresolved. The germline V gene has CDR1 DFQATT and CDR2 SNEGSKA (reference sequence). Trimming shortened V by 3 bases and J by 3 bases, and 12 bases separated the two germline ends. The CDR3 has 13 residues.